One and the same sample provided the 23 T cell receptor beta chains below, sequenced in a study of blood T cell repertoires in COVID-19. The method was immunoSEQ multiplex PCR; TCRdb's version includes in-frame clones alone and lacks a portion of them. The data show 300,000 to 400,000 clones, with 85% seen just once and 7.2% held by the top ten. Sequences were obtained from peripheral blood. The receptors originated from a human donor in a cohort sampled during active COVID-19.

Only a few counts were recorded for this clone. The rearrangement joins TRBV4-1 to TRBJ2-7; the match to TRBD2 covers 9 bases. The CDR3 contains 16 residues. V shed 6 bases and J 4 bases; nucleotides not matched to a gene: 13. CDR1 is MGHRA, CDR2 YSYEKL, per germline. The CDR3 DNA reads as TGCGCCAGCAGTCGCCAGGCGGGGGGGCTTTCTTACGAGCAGTACTTC. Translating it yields CASSRQAGGLSYEQYF.

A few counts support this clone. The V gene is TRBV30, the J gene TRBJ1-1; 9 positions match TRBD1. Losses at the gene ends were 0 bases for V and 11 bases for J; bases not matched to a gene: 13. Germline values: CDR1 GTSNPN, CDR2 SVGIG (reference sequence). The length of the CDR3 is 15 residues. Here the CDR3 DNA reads TGTGCCTGGAGTGTACGCGACAGGGGGTCGGATGGTGCTTTCTTT. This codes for CAWSVRDRGSDGAFF.

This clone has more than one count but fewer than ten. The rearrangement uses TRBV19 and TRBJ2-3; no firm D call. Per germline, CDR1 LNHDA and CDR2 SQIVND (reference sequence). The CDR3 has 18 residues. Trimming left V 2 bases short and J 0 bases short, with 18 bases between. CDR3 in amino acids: CASSINRRRSTSTDTQYF. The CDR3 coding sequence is TGTGCCAGTAGTATAAACAGAAGAAGATCTACTAGCACAGATACGCAGTATTTT. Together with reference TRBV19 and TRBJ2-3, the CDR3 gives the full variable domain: DGGITQSPKYLFRKEGQNVTLSCEQNLNHDAMYWYRQDPGQGLRLIYYSQIVNDFQKGDIAEGYSVSREKKESFPLTVTSAQKNPTAFYLCASSINRRRSTSTDTQYFGPGTRLTVL.

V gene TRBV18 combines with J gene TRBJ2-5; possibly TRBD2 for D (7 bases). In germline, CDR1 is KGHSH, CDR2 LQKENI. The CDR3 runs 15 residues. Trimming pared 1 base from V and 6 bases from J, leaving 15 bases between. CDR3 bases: TGTGCCAGCTCACCACTTGACGGGGGGCCCAAGACCCAGTACTTC. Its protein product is CASSPLDGGPKTQYF. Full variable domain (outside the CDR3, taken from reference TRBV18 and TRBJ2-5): NAGVMQNPRHLVRRRGQEARLRCSPMKGHSHVYWYRQLPEEGLKFMVYLQKENIIDESGMPKERFSAEFPKEGPSILRIQQVVRGDSAAYFCASSPLDGGPKTQYFGPGTRLLVL.

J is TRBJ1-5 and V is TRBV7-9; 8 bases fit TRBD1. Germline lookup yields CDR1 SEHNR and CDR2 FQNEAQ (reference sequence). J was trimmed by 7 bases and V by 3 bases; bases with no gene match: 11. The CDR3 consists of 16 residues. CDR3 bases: TGTGCCAGCAGCTTCGATCCCGGACAGGGAGAACAGCCCCAGCATTTT. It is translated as CASSFDPGQGEQPQHF.

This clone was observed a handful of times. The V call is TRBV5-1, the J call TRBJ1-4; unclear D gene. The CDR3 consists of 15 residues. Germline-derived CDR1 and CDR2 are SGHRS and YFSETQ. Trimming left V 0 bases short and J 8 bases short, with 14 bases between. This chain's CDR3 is CASSLAGEGGEKLFF. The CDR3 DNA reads TGCGCCAGCAGCTTGGCCGGAGAGGGCGGCGAAAAACTGTTTTTT.

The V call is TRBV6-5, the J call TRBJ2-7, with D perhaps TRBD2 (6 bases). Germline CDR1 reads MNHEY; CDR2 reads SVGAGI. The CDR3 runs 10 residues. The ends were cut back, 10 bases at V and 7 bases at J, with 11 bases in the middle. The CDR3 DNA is TGTGCCACCACGGGGGAGGAGCAGTACTTC. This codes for CATTGEEQYF.

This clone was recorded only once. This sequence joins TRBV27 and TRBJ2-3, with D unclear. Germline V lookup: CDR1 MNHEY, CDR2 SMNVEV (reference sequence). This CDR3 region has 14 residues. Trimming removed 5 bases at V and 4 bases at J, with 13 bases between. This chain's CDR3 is CASSLKRLPDTQYF. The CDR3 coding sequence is TGTGCCAGCAGTCTGAAAAGACTCCCAGATACGCAGTATTTT.

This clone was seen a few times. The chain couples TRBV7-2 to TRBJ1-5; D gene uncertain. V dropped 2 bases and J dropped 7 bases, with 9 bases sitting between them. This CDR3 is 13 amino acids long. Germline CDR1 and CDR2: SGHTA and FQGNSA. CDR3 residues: CASSLKGVQPQHF. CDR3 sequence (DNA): TGTGCCAGCAGCTTAAAGGGAGTGCAGCCCCAGCATTTT. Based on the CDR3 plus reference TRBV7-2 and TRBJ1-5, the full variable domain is GAGVSQSPSNKVTEKGKDVELRCDPISGHTALYWYRQSLGQGLEFLIYFQGNSAPDKSGLPSDRFSAERTGGSVSTLTIQRTQQEDSAVYLCASSLKGVQPQHFGDGTRLSIL.

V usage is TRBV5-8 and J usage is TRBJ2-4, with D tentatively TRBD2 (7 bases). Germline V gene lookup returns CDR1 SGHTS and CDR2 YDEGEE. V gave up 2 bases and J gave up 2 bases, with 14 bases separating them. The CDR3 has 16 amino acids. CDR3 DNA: TGTGCCAGCAGCTTTCGCGGGGGCCTGACCAAAAACATTCAGTACTTC. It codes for CASSFRGGLTKNIQYF.

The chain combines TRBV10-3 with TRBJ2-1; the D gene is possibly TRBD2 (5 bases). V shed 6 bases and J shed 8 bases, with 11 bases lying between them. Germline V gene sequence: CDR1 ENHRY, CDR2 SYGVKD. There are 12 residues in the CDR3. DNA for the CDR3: TGTGCCATCAGCAACCGGGGTGATGAGCAGTTCTTC. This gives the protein CAISNRGDEQFF.

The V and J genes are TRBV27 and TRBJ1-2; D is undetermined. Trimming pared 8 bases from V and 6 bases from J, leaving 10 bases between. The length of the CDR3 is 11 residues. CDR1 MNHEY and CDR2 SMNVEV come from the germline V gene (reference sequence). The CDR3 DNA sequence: TGTGCCAGCGGCTGGCAAAATGGCTACACCTTC. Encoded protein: CASGWQNGYTF.

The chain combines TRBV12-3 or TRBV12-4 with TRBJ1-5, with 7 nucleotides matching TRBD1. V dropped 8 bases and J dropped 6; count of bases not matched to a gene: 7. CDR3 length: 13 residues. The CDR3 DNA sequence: TGTGCCAGCCGGGAGGGGGCCGGTCAGCCCCAGCATTTT. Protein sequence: CASREGAGQPQHF.

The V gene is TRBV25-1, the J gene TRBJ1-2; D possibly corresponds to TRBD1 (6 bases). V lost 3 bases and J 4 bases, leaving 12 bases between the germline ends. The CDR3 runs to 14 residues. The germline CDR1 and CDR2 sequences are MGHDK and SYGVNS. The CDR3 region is CASSDDRPPYGYTF. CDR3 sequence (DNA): TGTGCCAGCAGTGATGACAGGCCACCCTATGGCTACACCTTC.

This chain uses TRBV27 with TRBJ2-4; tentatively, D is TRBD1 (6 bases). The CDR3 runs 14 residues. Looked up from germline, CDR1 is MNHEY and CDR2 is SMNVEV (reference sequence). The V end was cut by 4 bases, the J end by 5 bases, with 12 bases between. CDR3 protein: CASSSPAGENIQYF. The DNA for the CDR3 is TGTGCCAGCAGTTCCCCCGCAGGGGAAAACATTCAGTACTTC.

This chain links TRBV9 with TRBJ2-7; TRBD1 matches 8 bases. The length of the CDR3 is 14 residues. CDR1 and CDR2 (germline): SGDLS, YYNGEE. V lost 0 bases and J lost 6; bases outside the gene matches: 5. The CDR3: CASSVVDRGSEQYF. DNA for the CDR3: TGTGCCAGCAGCGTAGTAGACAGGGGATCCGAGCAGTACTTC.

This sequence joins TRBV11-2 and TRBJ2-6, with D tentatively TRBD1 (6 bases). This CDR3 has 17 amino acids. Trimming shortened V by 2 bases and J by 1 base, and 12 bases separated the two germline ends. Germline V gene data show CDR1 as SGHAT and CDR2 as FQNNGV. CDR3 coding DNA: TGTGCCAGCAGCTTAATTCAAACAGGGTCTGGGGCCAACGTCCTGACTTTC. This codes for CASSLIQTGSGANVLTF.

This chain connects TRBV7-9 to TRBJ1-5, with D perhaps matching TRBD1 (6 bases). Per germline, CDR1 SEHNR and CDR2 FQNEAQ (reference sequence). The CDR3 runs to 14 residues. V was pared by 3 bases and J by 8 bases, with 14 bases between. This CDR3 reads CASSFSDSVEPQHF. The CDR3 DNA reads TGTGCCAGCAGCTTCTCGGACAGTGTGGAGCCCCAGCATTTT.

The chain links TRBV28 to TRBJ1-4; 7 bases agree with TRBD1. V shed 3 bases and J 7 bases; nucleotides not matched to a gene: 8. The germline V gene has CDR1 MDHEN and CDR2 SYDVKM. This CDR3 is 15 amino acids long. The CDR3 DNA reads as TGTGCCAGCAGTTTCGTCTTACCAGGGGGTGAAAAACTGTTTTTT. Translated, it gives CASSFVLPGGEKLFF.

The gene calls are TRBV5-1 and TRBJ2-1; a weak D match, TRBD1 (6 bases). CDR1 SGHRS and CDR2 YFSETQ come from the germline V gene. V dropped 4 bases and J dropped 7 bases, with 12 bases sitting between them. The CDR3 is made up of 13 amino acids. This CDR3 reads CASSVQGGNEQFF. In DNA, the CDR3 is TGCGCCAGCAGCGTACAGGGTGGTAATGAGCAGTTCTTC.

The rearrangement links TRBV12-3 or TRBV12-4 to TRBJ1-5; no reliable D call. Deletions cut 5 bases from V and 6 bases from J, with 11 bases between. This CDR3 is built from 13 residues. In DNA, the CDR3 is TGTGCCAGCAGTCTAAAGACTGGTCAGCCCCAGCATTTT. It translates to CASSLKTGQPQHF.

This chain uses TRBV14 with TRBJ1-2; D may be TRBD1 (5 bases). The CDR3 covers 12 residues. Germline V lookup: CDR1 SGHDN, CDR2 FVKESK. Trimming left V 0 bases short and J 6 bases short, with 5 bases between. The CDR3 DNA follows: TGTGCCAGCAGCCAAGACAGGGATGGCTACACCTTC. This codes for CASSQDRDGYTF. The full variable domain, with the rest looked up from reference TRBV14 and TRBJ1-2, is EAGVTQFPSHSVIEKGQTVTLRCDPISGHDNLYWYRRVMGKEIKFLLHFVKESKQDESGMPNNRFLAERTGGTYSTLKVQPAELEDSGVYFCASSQDRDGYTFGSGTRLTVV.

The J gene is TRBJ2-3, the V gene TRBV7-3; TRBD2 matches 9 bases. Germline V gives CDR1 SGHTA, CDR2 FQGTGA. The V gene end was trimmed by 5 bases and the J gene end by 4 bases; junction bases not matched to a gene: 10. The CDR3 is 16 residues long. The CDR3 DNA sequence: TGTGCCAGCAGCCTTCGAGGTAGCGGGAGCGCAGATACGCAGTATTTT. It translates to CASSLRGSGSADTQYF. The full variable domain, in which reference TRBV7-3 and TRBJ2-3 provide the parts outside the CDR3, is GAGVSQTPSNKVTEKGKYVELRCDPISGHTALYWYRQSLGQGPEFLIYFQGTGAADDSGLPNDRFFAVRPEGSVSTLKIQRTERGDSAVYLCASSLRGSGSADTQYFGPGTRLTVL.